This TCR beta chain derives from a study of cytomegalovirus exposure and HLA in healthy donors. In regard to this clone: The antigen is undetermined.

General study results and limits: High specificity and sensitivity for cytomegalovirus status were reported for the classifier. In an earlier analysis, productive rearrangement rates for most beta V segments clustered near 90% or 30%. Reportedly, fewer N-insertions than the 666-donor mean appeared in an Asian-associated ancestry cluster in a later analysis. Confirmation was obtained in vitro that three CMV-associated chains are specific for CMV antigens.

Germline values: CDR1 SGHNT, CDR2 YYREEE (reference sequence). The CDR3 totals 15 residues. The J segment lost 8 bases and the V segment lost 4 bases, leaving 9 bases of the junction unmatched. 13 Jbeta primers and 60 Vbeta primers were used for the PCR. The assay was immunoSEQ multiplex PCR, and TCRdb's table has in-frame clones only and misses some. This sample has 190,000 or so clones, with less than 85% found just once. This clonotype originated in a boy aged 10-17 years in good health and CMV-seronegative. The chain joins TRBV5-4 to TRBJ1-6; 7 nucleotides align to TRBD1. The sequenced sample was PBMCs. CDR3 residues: CASSGETGIHSPLHF. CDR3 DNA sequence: TGTGCCAGCAGCGGGGAGACAGGGATACATTCACCCCTCCACTTT.